This TCR beta chain originates from a study of T cell repertoires in aging, cancer and after chemotherapy. Whole-study context: The full dataset contained roughly 8.8 million TCR reads. Overall study results and limits: Across the chemotherapy interval, each cancer cohort showed higher median generation probability, suggesting thymic rebound. Loss of evenness, beyond lost richness, contributed to age-related TCR diversity decline in cancer patients. Age-matched healthy donors had significantly more diverse, less clonal blood TCR repertoires than untreated cancer patients.

Rearranged V-D-J TRB sequences were amplified with a mixed TRB-A/B primer pool. From the multiplex PCR reads, TCRdb called clonotypes with MiXCR, one entry per CDR3 protein. This table has around 3,000 distinct CDR3 sequences, 28% appearing once. The CDR3 is 13 residues long. V was cut by 5 bases and J by 4 bases, with 12 bases left in between. The germline V gene has CDR1 LNHDA and CDR2 SQIVND (reference sequence). The template was genomic DNA from peripheral blood, not RNA. Sample share makes this clonotype medium-sized. Its antigen is unidentified. The specimen sequenced was blood. The chain recombines TRBV19 with TRBJ2-7; possible D gene TRBD2, 6 bases. This sequence was found in a human donor with a solid tumor. CDR3 nucleotide sequence: TGTGCCAGTAGTCCGGGACTGAGTTACGAGCAGTACTTC. It specifies CASSPGLSYEQYF.